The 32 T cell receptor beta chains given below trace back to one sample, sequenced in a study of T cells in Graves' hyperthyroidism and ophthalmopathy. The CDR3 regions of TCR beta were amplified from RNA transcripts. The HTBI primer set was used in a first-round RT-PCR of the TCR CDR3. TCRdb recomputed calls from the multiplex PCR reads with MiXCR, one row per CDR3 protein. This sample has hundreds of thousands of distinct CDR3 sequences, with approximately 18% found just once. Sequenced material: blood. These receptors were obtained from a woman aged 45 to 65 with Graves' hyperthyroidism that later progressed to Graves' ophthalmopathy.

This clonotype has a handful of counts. The CDR3 DNA reads TGTGCCAGCAGCGTAGATCCAGGGGGCGGCTATGGCTACACCTTC. This gives the protein CASSVDPGGGYGYTF. The rearrangement links TRBV9 to TRBJ1-2, with 8 bases aligning to TRBD1. CDR1 is SGDLS and CDR2 is YYNGEE in the germline V gene. The CDR3 is 15 amino acids. J was trimmed by 4 bases and V by 0 bases; bases with no gene match: 5.

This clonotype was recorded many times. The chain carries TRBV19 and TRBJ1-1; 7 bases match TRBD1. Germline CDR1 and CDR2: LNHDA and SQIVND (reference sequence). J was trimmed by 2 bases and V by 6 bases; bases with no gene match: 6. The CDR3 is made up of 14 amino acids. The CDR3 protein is CASSPQGINTEAFF. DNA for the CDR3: TGTGCCAGTAGCCCACAGGGGATCAACACTGAAGCTTTCTTT.

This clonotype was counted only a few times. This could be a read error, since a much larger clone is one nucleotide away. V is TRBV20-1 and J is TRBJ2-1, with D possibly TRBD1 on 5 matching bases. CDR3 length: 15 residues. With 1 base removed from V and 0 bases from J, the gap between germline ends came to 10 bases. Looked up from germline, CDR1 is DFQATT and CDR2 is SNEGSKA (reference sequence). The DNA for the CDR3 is TGCAGTGCTAGAGGCGGCAGGGACTCCTACAATGAGCAGTTCTTC. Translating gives CSARGGRDSYNEQFF.

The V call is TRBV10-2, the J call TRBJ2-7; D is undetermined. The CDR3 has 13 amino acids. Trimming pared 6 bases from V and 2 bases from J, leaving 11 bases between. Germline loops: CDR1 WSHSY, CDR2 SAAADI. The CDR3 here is CASSEALTYEQYF. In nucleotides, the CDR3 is TGCGCCAGCAGCGAGGCCCTCACCTACGAGCAGTACTTC.

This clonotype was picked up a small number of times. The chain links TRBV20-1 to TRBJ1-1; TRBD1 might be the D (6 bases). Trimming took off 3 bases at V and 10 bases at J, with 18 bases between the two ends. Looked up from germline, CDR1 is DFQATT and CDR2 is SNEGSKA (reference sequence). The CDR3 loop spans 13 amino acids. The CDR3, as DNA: TGCAGTGCTAGCTCCGACAGGTTGGGTTTAGCTTTCTTT. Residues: CSASSDRLGLAFF.

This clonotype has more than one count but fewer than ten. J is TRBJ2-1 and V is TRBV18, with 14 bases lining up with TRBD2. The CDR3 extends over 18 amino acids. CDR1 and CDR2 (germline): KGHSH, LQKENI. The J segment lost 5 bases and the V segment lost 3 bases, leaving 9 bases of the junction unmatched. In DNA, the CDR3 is TGTGCCAGCTCACCGGCGACTAGCGGGGGGGTGGAGGACAATGAGCAGTTCTTC. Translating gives CASSPATSGGVEDNEQFF.

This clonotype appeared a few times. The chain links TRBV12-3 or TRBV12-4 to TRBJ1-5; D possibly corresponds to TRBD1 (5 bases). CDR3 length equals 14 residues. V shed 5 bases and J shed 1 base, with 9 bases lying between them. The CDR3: CASSARDSNQPQHF. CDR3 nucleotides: TGTGCCAGCAGTGCCCGGGACAGCAATCAGCCCCAGCATTTT.

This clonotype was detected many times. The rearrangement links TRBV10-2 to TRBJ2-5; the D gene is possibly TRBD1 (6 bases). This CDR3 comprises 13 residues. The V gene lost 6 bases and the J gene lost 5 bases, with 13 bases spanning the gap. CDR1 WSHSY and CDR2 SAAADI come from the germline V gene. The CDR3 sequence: CASRGRGSETQYF. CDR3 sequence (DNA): TGCGCCAGCAGGGGCAGGGGAAGTGAGACCCAGTACTTC.

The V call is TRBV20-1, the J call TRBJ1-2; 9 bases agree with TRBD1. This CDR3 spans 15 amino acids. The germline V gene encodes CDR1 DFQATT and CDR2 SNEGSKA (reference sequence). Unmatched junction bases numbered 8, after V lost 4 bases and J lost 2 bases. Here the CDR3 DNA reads TGCAGTGCTATTAGGACAGGGGCGTTCAACTATGGCTACACCTTC. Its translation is CSAIRTGAFNYGYTF.

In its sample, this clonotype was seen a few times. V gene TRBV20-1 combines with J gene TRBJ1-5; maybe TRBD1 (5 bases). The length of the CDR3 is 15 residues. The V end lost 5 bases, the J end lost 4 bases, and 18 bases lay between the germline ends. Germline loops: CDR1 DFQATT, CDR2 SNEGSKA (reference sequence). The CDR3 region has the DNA TGCAGTGCTCAGCTGAACCTTCCAGGGAATCAGCCCCAGCATTTT. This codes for CSAQLNLPGNQPQHF.

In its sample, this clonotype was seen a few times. The CDR3: CASSSGGSGAGKVGEQFF. The CDR3 coding sequence is TGCGCCAGCAGCTCCGGAGGGTCCGGGGCTGGTAAAGTCGGTGAGCAGTTCTTC. The rearrangement joins TRBV5-1 to TRBJ2-1; perhaps TRBD2 as D (6 bases). CDR3 length equals 18 residues. Trimming pared 3 bases from V and 9 bases from J, leaving 28 bases between. Germline loops: CDR1 SGHRS, CDR2 YFSETQ.

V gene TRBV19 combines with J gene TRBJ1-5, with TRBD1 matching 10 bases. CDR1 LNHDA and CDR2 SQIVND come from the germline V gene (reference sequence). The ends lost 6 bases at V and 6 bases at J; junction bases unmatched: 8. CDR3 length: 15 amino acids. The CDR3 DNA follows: TGTGCCAGTAGGGGACCGGGACAGGGGTCTCAGCCCCAGCATTTT. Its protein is CASRGPGQGSQPQHF.

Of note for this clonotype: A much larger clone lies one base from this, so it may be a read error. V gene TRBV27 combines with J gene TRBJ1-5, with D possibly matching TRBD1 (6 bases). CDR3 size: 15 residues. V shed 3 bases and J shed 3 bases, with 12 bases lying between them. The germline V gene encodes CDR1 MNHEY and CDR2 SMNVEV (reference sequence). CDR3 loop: CASSFRGSANQPQHF. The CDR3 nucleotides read TGTGCCAGCAGTTTCAGGGGCAGCGCCAATCAGCCCCAGCATTTT.

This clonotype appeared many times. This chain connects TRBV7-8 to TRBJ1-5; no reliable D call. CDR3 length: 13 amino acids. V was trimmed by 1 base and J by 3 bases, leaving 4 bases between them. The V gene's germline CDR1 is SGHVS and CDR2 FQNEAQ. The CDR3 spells CASSLEFNQPQHF. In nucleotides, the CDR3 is TGTGCCAGCAGCTTAGAGTTCAATCAGCCCCAGCATTTT.

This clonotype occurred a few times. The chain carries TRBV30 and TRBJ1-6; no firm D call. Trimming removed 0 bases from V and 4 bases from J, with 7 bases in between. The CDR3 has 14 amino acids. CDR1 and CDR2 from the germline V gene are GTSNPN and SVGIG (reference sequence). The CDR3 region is CAWSVTRYNSPLHF. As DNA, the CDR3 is TGTGCCTGGAGTGTGACAAGATATAATTCACCCCTCCACTTT. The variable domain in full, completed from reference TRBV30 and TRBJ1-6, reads SQTIHQWPATLVQPVGSPLSLECTVEGTSNPNLYWYRQAAGRGLQLLFYSVGIGQISSEVPQNLSASRPQDRQFILSSKKLLLSDSGFYLCAWSVTRYNSPLHFGNGTRLTVT.

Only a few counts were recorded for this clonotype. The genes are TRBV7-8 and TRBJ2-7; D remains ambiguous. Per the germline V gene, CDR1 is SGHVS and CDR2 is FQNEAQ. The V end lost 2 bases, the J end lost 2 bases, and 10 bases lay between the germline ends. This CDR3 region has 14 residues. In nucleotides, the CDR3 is TGTGCCAGCAGCTTAACAGCTACAACCTACGAGCAGTACTTC. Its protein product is CASSLTATTYEQYF. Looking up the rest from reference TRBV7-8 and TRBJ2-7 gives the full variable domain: GAGVSQSPRYKVAKRGQDVALRCDPISGHVSLFWYQQALGQGPEFLTYFQNEAQLDKSGLPSDRFFAERPEGSVSTLKIQRTQQEDSAVYLCASSLTATTYEQYFGPGTRLTVT.

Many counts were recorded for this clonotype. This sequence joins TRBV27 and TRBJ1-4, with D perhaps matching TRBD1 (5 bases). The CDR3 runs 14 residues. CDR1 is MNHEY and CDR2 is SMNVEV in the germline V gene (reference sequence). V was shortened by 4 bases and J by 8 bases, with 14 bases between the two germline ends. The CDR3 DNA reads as TGTGCCAGCAGTTCTCGACAGCTCATAGAAAAACTGTTTTTT. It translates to CASSSRQLIEKLFF.

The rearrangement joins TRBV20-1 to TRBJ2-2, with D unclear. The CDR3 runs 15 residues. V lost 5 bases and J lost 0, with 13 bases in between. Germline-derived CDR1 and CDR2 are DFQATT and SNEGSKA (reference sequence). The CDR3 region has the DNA TGCAGTGCTTATGACGGGCCTCCGAACACCGGGGAGCTGTTTTTT. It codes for CSAYDGPPNTGELFF.

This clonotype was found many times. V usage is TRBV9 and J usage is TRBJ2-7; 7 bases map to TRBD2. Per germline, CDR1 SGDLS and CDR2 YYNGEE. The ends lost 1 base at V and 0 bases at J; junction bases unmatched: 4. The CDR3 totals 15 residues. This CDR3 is CASSVMGGSSYEQYF. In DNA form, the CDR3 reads TGTGCCAGCAGCGTAATGGGCGGGAGCTCCTACGAGCAGTACTTC. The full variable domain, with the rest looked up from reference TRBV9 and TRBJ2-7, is DSGVTQTPKHLITATGQRVTLRCSPRSGDLSVYWYQQSLDQGLQFLIQYYNGEERAKGNILERFSAQQFPDLHSELNLSSLELGDSALYFCASSVMGGSSYEQYFGPGTRLTVT.

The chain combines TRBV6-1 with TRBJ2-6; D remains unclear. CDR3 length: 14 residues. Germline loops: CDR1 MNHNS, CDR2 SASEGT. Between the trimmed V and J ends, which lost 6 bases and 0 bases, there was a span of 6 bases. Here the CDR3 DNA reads TGTGCCAGCAGAGCTGCCTCTGGGGCCAACGTCCTGACTTTC. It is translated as CASRAASGANVLTF.

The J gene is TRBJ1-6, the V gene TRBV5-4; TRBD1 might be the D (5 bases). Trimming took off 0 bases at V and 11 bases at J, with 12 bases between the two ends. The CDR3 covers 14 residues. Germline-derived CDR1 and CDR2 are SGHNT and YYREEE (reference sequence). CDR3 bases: TGTGCCAGCAGCTTGGCAGGGCGAACGGCACCCCTCCACTTT. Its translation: CASSLAGRTAPLHF.

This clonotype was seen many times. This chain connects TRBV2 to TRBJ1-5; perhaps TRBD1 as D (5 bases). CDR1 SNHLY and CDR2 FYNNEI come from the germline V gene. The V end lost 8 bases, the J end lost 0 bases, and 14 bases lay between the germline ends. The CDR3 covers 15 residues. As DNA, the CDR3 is TGTGCCAGCCAAACGGGGCAGCATAGCAATCAGCCCCAGCATTTT. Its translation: CASQTGQHSNQPQHF. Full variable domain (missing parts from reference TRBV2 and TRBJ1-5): EPEVTQTPSHQVTQMGQEVILRCVPISNHLYFYWYRQILGQKVEFLVSFYNNEISEKSEIFDDQFSVERPDGSNFTLKIRSTKLEDSAMYFCASQTGQHSNQPQHFGDGTRLSIL.

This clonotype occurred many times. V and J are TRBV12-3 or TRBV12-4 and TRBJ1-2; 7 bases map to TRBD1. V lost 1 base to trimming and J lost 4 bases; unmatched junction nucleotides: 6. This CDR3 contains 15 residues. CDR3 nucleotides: TGTGCCAGCAGTTTAGGCCCGGGACAGCCCTATGGCTACACCTTC. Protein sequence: CASSLGPGQPYGYTF.

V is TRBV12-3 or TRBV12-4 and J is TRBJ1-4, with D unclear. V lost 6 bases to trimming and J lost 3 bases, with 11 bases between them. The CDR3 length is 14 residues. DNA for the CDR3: TGTGCCAGCAGACGTGCCGTCTCTAATGAAAAACTGTTTTTT. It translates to CASRRAVSNEKLFF.

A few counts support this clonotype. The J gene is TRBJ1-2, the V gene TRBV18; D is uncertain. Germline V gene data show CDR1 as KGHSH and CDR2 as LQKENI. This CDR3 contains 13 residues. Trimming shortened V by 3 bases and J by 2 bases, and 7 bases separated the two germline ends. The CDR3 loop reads CASSPEQNYGYTF. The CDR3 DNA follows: TGTGCCAGCTCACCTGAACAGAACTATGGCTACACCTTC.

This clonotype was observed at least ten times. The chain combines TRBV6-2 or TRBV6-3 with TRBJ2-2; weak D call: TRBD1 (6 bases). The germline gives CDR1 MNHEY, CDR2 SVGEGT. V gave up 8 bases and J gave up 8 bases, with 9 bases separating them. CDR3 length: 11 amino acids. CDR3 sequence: CASRTVGELFF. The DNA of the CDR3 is TGTGCCAGCCGGACAGTTGGGGAGCTGTTTTTT.

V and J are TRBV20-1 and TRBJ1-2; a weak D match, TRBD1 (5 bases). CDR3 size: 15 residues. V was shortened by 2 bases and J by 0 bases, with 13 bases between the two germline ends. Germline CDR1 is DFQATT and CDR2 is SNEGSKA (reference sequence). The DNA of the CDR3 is TGCAGTGCTAGACATGCTGGGACTTCTAACTATGGCTACACCTTC. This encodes CSARHAGTSNYGYTF.

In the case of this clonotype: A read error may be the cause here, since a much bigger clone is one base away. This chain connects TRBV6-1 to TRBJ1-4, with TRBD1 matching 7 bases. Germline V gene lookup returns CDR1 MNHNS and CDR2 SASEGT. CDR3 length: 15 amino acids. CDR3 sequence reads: CAGSNYRGPNEKLFF. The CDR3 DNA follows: TGTGCCGGCAGTAACTACAGGGGCCCGAATGAAAAACTGTTTTTT.

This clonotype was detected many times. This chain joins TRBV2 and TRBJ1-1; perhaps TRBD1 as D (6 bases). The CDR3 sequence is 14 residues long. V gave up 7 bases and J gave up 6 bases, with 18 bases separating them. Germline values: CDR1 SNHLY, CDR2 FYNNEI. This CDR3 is CASIDRGGVAEAFF. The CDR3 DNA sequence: TGTGCCAGCATTGACAGAGGGGGGGTGGCTGAAGCTTTCTTT.

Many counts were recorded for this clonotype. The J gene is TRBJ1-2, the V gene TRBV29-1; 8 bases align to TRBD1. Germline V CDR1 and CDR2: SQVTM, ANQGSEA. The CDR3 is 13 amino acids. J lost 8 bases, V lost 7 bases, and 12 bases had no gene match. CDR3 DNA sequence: TGCAGCGCCCTGGACAGGGAGAGATCCGGCTACACCTTC. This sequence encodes CSALDRERSGYTF.

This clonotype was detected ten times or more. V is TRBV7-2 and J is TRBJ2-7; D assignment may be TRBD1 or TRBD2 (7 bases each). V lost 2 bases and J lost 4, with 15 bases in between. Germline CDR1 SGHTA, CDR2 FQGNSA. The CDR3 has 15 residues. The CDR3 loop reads CASSLRGGGVYEQYF. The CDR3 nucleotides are TGTGCCAGCAGCTTAAGGGGAGGGGGCGTTTACGAGCAGTACTTC.

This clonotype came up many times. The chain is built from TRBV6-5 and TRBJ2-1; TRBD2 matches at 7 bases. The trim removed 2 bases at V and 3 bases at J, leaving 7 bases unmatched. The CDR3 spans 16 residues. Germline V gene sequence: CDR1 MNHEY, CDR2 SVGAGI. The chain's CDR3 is CASSYEWGEGYNEQFF. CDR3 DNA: TGTGCCAGCAGTTACGAATGGGGGGAGGGCTACAATGAGCAGTTCTTC.